The present T cell receptor beta chain was sequenced within a study of blood T cell repertoires in COVID-19. Study summary: COVID-19 samples collected from the United States, Italy and Spain covered acute and convalescent phases. T cells, B-cell-depleted T cells, or PBMCs supplied cDNA or gDNA.

CDR1 is SGHAT and CDR2 is FQNNGV in the germline V gene. CDR3 length equals 14 residues. The V gene end was trimmed by 3 bases and the J gene end by 9 bases; junction bases not matched to a gene: 5. Original processing notes: How many nucleated cells were present was estimated from reference gene primer amplification. TCRdb's table, derived via immunoSEQ multiplex PCR, lists solely in-frame clones and lacks some. Clone size and V and J calls were adopted from that table, with D and trimming inferred from the DNA. This table holds tens of thousands of clones, about 86% found once. The gene calls are TRBV11-2 and TRBJ2-2, with TRBD1 matching 9 bases. Sequences were obtained from peripheral blood. The sequence was obtained from a woman older than 75 with acute or convalescent COVID-19. This CDR3 is CASSLGQGFWELFF. The CDR3 DNA reads as TGTGCCAGCAGCTTGGGACAGGGCTTTTGGGAGCTGTTTTTT.